What follows describes a single TCR beta chain. The CDR3 contains 13 residues. Germline lookup yields CDR1 SGHKS and CDR2 YYEKEE (reference sequence). This specimen belongs to a study of monozygotic twins with inflammatory bowel disease. TCRdb reprocessed the 5' RACE reads; each CDR3 protein has one entry and no DNA is given. The sample has 350,000 to 550,000 distinct CDR3 sequences. The sequencing sample was made of blood. The V call is TRBV5-5, the J call TRBJ1-5; the TRBD1 assignment by TCRdb is unverifiable without DNA. The origin of this receptor is a human donor with ulcerative colitis or Crohn's disease, or a healthy co-twin of an affected twin (not recorded which). CDR3: CASSRTGEVPQHF.